The 3 T cell receptor beta chains presented below share a single source sample, sequenced in a study of identical twins. TCRdb reprocessed the 5' RACE reads with MiXCR, giving one entry per CDR3 protein. The table has 500,000 or so distinct CDR3 sequences, 13% to 15% seen once. In addition, the sample was reused for a study of yellow fever vaccine responses in identical twins.

Specimen: CD4+ T cells sorted from blood. Source of these receptors: a woman aged 18-29 years in good health.

This clonotype was seen ten or more times. The chain employs TRBV29-1 and TRBJ1-1; D gene ambiguous. V dropped 7 bases and J dropped 3 bases, with 12 bases sitting between them. Per germline, CDR1 SQVTM and CDR2 ANQGSEA. This CDR3 is 12 amino acids long. Here the CDR3 DNA reads TGCAGCGGGGCCAACAGAGACACTGAAGCTTTCTTT. Amino acid sequence: CSGANRDTEAFF.

The chain couples TRBV6-1 to TRBJ2-1; no clear D gene. V was pared by 6 bases and J by 4 bases, with 13 bases between. The CDR3 spans 14 residues. CDR1 is MNHNS, CDR2 SASEGT, per germline. CDR3 bases: TGTGCCAGCAGCGCAGGAGACGGGTACAATGAGCAGTTCTTC. Its translation: CASSAGDGYNEQFF.

CDR3 residues: CASSIAGSLNTEAFF. DNA for the CDR3: TGTGCCAGTAGTATAGCTGGCAGCTTGAACACTGAAGCTTTCTTT. The rearrangement links TRBV19 to TRBJ1-1; D ambiguous. Germline V lookup: CDR1 LNHDA, CDR2 SQIVND (reference sequence). V was clipped by 1 base and J by 0 bases, with 9 bases between them. The length of the CDR3 is 15 residues.